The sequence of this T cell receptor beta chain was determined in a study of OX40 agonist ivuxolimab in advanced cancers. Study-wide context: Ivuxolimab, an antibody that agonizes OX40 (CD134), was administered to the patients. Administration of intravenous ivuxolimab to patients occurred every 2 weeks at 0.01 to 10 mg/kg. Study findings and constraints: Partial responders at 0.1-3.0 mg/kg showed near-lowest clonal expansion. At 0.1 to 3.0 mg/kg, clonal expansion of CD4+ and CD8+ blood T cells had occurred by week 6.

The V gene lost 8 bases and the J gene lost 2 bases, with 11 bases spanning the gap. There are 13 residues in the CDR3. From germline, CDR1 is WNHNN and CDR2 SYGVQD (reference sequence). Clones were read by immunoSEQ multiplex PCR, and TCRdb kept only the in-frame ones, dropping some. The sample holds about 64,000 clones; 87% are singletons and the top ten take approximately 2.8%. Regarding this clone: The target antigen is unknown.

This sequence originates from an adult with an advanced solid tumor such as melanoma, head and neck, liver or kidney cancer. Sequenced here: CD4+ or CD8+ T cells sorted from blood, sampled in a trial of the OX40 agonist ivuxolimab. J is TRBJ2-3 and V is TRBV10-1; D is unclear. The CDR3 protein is CASSRPDTDTQYF. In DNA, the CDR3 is TGCGCCAGCTCACGGCCAGACACAGATACGCAGTATTTT.